The T cell receptor (beta chain) under discussion was sequenced for a study of shared clonotypes between healthy human individuals. Looking at the study overall: CD8 memory received one plate per donor, CD8 naive two, CD4 memory three and CD4 naive three.

Data came from immunoSEQ multiplex PCR; TCRdb stores just in-frame clones and leaves some out. The repertoire holds about 2.4 million clones, about 92% seen once, with more than 0.12% in the top ten. Study observations and caveats: Generation probability values for non-shared clonotypes were lower than those for clonotypes shared by all four donors.

About this clone itself: As yet, its antigen is unknown.

This CDR3 spans 14 amino acids. The V and J ends lost 6 bases and 6 bases respectively, with 17 bases between them. From germline, CDR1 is SGHAT and CDR2 FQNNGV. The specimen was naive CD4+ T cells sorted from blood. Subset indicated: CD45RA+ positively selected. V gene TRBV11-2 combines with J gene TRBJ2-5, with D possibly matching TRBD2 (6 bases). This TCR was recovered from a man between 18 and 29 years old in good health. This CDR3 reads CASRDIKGGKTQYF. DNA of the CDR3: TGTGCCAGCAGAGACATCAAGGGAGGAAAGACCCAGTACTTC.